This T cell receptor (beta chain) appears in the sequencing data of a study of blood T cell repertoires in COVID-19. V gave up 7 bases and J gave up 7 bases, with 14 bases separating them. CDR3 length: 13 amino acids. This table comes from immunoSEQ multiplex PCR, and its TCRdb copy is limited to in-frame clones, with some not included. The table records about 380,000 clones, around 89% of them present only once. The source of this sequence is a woman younger than 30 who had recovered from COVID-19. The sequencing sample was made of PBMCs or T cells enriched from blood (not recorded which). The V and J genes are TRBV12-3 or TRBV12-4 and TRBJ1-5; D ambiguous. CDR3 DNA sequence: TGTGCCAGCACCCCGGAGGGTCAACAGCCCCAGCATTTT. It yields the protein CASTPEGQQPQHF.